This T cell receptor (beta chain) emerged from a study of cytomegalovirus exposure and HLA in healthy donors. The overall study: Of several hundred genotyped donors, roughly 80% clustered with self-reported Caucasian donors.

General study findings and limits: Being indistinguishable, some V segments were excluded, TRBV6-2 and TRBV6-3 among them. It was likely that a cluster of highly shared sequence variants was a sequencing artifact.

Trimming took off 2 bases at V and 0 bases at J, with 7 bases between the two ends. The germline V gene encodes CDR1 MNHEY and CDR2 SVGAGI. The CDR3 is 15 residues long. Concerning this clone: Its antigen is as yet unknown.

PCR primers comprised 60 Vbeta and 13 Jbeta primers. Clones were sequenced by immunoSEQ multiplex PCR, and TCRdb holds only the in-frame ones, with some missing. The profile shows 55,000 to 90,000 clones, roughly 72% of them singletons. The material sequenced was PBMCs. The chain links TRBV6-5 to TRBJ2-2; D perhaps matches TRBD1 (5 bases). The clonotype comes from a man between 45 and 60 years old in good health and CMV-seronegative. The CDR3 nucleotides are TGTGCCAGCAGTTACGGGGCCACGAACACCGGGGAGCTGTTTTTT. As protein: CASSYGATNTGELFF.